The entry below describes one T cell receptor beta chain. Its antigen is undetermined. Other DNA sequences of this sample code for an identical CDR3. V was pared by 1 base and J by 3 bases, with 8 bases between. The CDR3 contains 14 residues. CDR1 and CDR2 (germline): SGHTA, FQGNSA. Primers: 60 Vbeta forward and 13 Jbeta reverse. Some clones are missing from TCRdb's copy, which holds only in-frame ones; the method was immunoSEQ multiplex PCR. The sample lists about 140,000 clones; 70% to 75% were seen once. This sample was taken from a study of cytomegalovirus exposure and HLA in healthy donors. Study-level findings and limits: The Asian-associated ancestry cluster reportedly had fewer N-insertions than the approximately 670-donor mean in a later analysis.

Sequencing used PBMCs. The chain employs TRBV7-2 and TRBJ2-3, with D possibly TRBD2 on 6 matching bases. The TCR was taken from a woman in her thirties in good health and CMV-seronegative. The CDR3 nucleotides read TGTGCCAGCAGCTTAGGCCTAGCGACAGATACGCAGTATTTT. Its translation is CASSLGLATDTQYF.